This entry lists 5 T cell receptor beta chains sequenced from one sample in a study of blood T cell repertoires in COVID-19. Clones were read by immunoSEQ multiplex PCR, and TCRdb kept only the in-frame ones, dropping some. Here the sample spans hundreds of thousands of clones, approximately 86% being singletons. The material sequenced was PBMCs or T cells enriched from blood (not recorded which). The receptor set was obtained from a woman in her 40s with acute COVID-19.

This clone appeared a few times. The DNA of the CDR3 is TGCAGCGTAGCCGGGACTAGCGGGAGGGCCGGAAAAGAGACCCAGTACTTC. This sequence encodes CSVAGTSGRAGKETQYF. The chain combines TRBV29-1 with TRBJ2-5; TRBD2 agrees at 16 bases. V was pared by 6 bases and J by 3 bases, with 10 bases of the junction left unmatched. The CDR3 has 17 amino acids. Germline lookup yields CDR1 SQVTM and CDR2 ANQGSEA.

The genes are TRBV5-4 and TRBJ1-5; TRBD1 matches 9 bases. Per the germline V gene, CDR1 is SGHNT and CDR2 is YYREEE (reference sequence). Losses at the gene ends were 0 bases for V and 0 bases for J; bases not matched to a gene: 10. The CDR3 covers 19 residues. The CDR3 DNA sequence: TGTGCCAGCAGCTTGGAGGGACAGGGCGCATATAGTAGCAATCAGCCCCAGCATTTT. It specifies CASSLEGQGAYSSNQPQHF.

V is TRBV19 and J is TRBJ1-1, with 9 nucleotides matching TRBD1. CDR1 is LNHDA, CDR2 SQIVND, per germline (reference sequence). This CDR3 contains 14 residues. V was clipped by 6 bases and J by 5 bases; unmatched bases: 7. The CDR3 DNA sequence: TGTGCCAGTAGCATAAACAGGGGGCGAACTGAAGCTTTCTTT. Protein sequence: CASSINRGRTEAFF. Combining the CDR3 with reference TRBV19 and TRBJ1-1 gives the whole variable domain DGGITQSPKYLFRKEGQNVTLSCEQNLNHDAMYWYRQDPGQGLRLIYYSQIVNDFQKGDIAEGYSVSREKKESFPLTVTSAQKNPTAFYLCASSINRGRTEAFFGQGTRLTVV.

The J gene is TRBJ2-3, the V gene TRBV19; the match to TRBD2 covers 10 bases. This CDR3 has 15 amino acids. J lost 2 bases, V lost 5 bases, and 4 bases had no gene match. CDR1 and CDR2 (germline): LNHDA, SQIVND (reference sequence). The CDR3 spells CASSWTSGITDTQYF. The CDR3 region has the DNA TGTGCCAGTAGTTGGACTAGCGGCATCACAGATACGCAGTATTTT. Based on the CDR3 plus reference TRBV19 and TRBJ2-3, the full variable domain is DGGITQSPKYLFRKEGQNVTLSCEQNLNHDAMYWYRQDPGQGLRLIYYSQIVNDFQKGDIAEGYSVSREKKESFPLTVTSAQKNPTAFYLCASSWTSGITDTQYFGPGTRLTVL.

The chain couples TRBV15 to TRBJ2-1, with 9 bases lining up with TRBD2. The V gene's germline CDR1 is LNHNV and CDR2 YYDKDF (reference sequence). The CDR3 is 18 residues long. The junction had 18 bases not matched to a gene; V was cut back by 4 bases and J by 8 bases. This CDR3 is CATSIVPPGLAFTDEQFF. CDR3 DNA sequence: TGTGCCACCAGCATCGTTCCCCCGGGACTAGCTTTTACCGATGAGCAGTTCTTC.